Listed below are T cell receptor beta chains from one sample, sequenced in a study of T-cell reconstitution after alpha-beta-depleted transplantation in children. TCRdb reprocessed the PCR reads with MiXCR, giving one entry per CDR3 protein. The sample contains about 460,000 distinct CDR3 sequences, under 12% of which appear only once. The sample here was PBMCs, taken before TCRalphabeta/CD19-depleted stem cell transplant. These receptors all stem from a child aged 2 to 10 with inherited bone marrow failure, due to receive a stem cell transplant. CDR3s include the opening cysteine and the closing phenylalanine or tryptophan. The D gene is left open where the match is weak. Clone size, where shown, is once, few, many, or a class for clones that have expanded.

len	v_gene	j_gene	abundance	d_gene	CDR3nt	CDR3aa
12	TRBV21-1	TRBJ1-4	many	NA	TGTGCCAGCAGCAAAGAAAGCGAAAAACTGTTTTTT	CASSKESEKLFF
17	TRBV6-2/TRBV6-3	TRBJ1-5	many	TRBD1	TGTGCCAGCAGCGAGGGGACAGGGCGGGTTCGTAATCAGCCCCAGCATTTT	CASSEGTGRVRNQPQHF
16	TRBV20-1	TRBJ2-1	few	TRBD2	TGCAGTGCTAGGTCCATGAGGGAGGGCACCTACAATGAGCAGTTCTTC	CSARSMREGTYNEQFF
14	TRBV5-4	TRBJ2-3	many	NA	TGTGCCAGCAGCCCCTCCGAAGGGCCAGATACGCAGTATTTT	CASSPSEGPDTQYF
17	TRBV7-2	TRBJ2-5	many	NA	TGTGCCAGCAGCTTAGGTTCCGGACTCCACATCGGAGAGACCCAGTACTTC	CASSLGSGLHIGETQYF
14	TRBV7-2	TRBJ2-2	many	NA	TGTGCCAGCAGCTCCCGGGACTTCCCCGGGGAGCTGTTTTTT	CASSSRDFPGELFF
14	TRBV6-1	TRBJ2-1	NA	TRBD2	TGTGCCAGCAGTGATGGGGGGGTGGTGGTTGAGCAGTTCTTC	CASSDGGVVVEQFF
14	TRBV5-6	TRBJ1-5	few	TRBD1	TGTGCCAGCAGCTTTGGGACAGGGCCTCAGCCCCAGCATTTT	CASSFGTGPQPQHF
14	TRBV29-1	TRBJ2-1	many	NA	TGCAGCGTTGAGCCGGGGTTTGTTTACAATGAGCAGTTCTTC	CSVEPGFVYNEQFF
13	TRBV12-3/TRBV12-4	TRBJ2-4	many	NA	TGTGCCAGCAGTTCCGGCAGAAAAAACATTCAGTACTTC	CASSSGRKNIQYF
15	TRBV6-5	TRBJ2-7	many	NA	TGTGCCAGCAGTTACTTGGGACTGGCATCCTACGAGCAGTACTTC	CASSYLGLASYEQYF
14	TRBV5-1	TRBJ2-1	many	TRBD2	TGCGCCAGCAGCTTAACCGGACTAGGGAATGAGCAGTTCTTC	CASSLTGLGNEQFF
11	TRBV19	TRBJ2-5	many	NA	TGTGCCAGTAGTGTATCGGAGACCCAGTACTTC	CASSVSETQYF
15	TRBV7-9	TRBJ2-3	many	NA	TGTGCCAGCAGCGGACGGGACTCTGGCACAGATACGCAGTATTTT	CASSGRDSGTDTQYF
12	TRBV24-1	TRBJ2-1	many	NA	TGTGCCACCAGTGCGAGACCCCGATCACAGTTCTTC	CATSARPRSQFF
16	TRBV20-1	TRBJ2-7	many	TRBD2	TGCAGTGTCCACGCCGGTAGCGGGAGGTACTCCTACGAGCAGTACTTC	CSVHAGSGRYSYEQYF
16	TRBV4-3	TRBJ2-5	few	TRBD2	TGCGCCAGCAGCCAATATGCGGGAGGGCATCCGGAGACCCAGTACTTC	CASSQYAGGHPETQYF
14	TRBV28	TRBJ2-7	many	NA	TGTGCCAGCAGTTTGAGCGGTTGGGGAGACGAGCAGTACTTC	CASSLSGWGDEQYF
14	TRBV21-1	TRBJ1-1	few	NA	TGTGCCAGCAGCAAAGGCAGGGGAGGAACTGAAGCTTTCTTT	CASSKGRGGTEAFF
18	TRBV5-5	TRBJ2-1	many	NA	TGTGCCAGCAGCTTAGGTTCATCAGGGAGAATGCCCTGGGATGAGCAGTTCTTC	CASSLGSSGRMPWDEQFF
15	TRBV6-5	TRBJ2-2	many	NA	TGTGCCAGCAGTTACTCGTCACCGAACACCGGGGAGCTGTTTTTT	CASSYSSPNTGELFF
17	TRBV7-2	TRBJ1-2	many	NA	TGTGCCAGCAGCCGCTTGGGCCTCGGGGGAGGATTATATTGCTACACCTTC	CASSRLGLGGGLYCYTF
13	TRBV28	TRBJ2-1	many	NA	TGTGCCAGCAGTGCCCCCGGTAGGGTCCCGCAGTTCTTC	CASSAPGRVPQFF
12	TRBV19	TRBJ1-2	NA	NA	TGTGCCAGTAGTCCGGCGGGGTGGGGCTACACCTTC	CASSPAGWGYTF
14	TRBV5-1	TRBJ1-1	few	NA	TGCGCCAGCAGCTTGTCGGGCTTGTTTTTTGAAGCTTTCTTT	CASSLSGLFFEAFF
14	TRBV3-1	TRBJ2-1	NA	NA	TGTGCCAGCAAACCCGCCGGGACTTACAATGAGCAGTTCTTC	CASKPAGTYNEQFF
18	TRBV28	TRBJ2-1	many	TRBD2	TGTGCCAGCAGCCGAGGCCGGACTAGCGGGAGATTCGTTAGTGAGCAGTTCTTC	CASSRGRTSGRFVSEQFF
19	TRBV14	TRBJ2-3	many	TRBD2	TGTGCCAGCAGCACGCCCTGGGATCCGACTAGCGGAAGCACAGATACGCAGTATTTT	CASSTPWDPTSGSTDTQYF
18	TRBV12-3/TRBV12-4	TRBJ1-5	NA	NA	TGTGCCATCAGTTTTCGGGCGTGGGGGGAGGACAGCAATCAGCCCCAGCATTTT	CAISFRAWGEDSNQPQHF
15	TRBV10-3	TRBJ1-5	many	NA	TGTGCCATCAGTGGGGAGGGGCAAACAGGTCAGCCCCAGCATTTT	CAISGEGQTGQPQHF
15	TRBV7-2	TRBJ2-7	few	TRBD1	TGTGCCAGCAGCTTAGTTCAGGGGGCAACCTACGAGCAGTACTTC	CASSLVQGATYEQYF
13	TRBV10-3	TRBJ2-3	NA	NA	TGTGCCATGGTAGCGGAGAGCACAGATACGCAGTATTTT	CAMVAESTDTQYF
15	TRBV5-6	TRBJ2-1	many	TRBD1	TGTGCCAGCAGCTGGGGGACAGGGGGAGACAATGAGCAGTTCTTC	CASSWGTGGDNEQFF
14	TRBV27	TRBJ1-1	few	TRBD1	TGTGCCAGCCTCCCCCAGACAGGGCGGACTGAAGCTTTCTTT	CASLPQTGRTEAFF
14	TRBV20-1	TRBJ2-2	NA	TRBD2	TGCAGTGCTCCAGAGCGGGGCTTCGGCGGGGAGCTGTTTTTT	CSAPERGFGGELFF
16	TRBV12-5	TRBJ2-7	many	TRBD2	TGTGCTAGTGGTTTGGCGGGACTAGCGGGAGAGTGCGAGCAGTACTTC	CASGLAGLAGECEQYF
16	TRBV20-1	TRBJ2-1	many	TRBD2	TGCAGTGCTCCTTGGACTAGCGGGAGCTCCTACAATGAGCAGTTCTTC	CSAPWTSGSSYNEQFF
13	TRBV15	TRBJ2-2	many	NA	TGTGCCACCAGCAGATCGCCCGTCGGGGAGCTGTTTTTT	CATSRSPVGELFF
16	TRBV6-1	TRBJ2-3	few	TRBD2	TGTGCCAGCAGTACACGGTGGCTAGCGGAAGGAGATACGCAGTATTTT	CASSTRWLAEGDTQYF
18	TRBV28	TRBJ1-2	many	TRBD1	TGTGCCAGCAGTACTCCCGGGACAGGGGGCCGGAGGGACTATGGCTACACCTTC	CASSTPGTGGRRDYGYTF
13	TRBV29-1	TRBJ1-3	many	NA	TGCAGCGCCCGCCCGGGGAATGGAAACACCATATATTTT	CSARPGNGNTIYF
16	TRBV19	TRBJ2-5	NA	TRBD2	TGTGCCAGTAGTATTGGACTAGCGGTACTACAAGAGACCCAGTACTTC	CASSIGLAVLQETQYF
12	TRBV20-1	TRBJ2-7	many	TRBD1	TGCAGTGCGGGACAGGGGTTCTACGAGCAGTACTTC	CSAGQGFYEQYF
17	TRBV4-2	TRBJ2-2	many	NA	TGTGCCAGCAGCCAAGAAGGCCGGCCTCAGGGCACCGGGGAGCTGTTTTTT	CASSQEGRPQGTGELFF
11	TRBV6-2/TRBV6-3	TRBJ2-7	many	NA	TGTGCCAGCAGCATAACCTACGAGCAGTACTTC	CASSITYEQYF
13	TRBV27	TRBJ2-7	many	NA	TGTGCCAGCAGTTTATTCGGCCAAGACGAGCAGTACTTC	CASSLFGQDEQYF
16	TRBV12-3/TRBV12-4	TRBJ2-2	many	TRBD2	TGTGCCAGCAGTCCCCAGGCGGGAGTGAACACCGGGGAGCTGTTTTTT	CASSPQAGVNTGELFF
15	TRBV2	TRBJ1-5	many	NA	TGTGCCAGCAGTTCTACTTCAGGGAGGAATCAGCCCCAGCATTTT	CASSSTSGRNQPQHF
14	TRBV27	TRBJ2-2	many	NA	TGTGCCAGCAGTTCCCTCCAGAACACCGGGGAGCTGTTTTTT	CASSSLQNTGELFF
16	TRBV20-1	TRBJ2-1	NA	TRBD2	TGCAGTGCTAGACACCCACTAGCGGGAGGATACAATGAGCAGTTCTTC	CSARHPLAGGYNEQFF
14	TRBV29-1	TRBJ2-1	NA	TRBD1	TGCAGCGCTGCACTGGGACAGGGGTACAATGAGCAGTTCTTC	CSAALGQGYNEQFF
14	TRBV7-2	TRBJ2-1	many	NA	TGTGCCAGCAGCCCCCGGACCGGGAACAATGAGCAGTTCTTC	CASSPRTGNNEQFF
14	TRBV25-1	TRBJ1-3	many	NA	TGTGCCAGCAGTGCGCCGGGTTCTGGAAACACCATATATTTT	CASSAPGSGNTIYF
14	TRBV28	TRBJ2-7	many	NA	TGTGCCAGCAGTTTACGGACTACCAACTACGAGCAGTACTTC	CASSLRTTNYEQYF